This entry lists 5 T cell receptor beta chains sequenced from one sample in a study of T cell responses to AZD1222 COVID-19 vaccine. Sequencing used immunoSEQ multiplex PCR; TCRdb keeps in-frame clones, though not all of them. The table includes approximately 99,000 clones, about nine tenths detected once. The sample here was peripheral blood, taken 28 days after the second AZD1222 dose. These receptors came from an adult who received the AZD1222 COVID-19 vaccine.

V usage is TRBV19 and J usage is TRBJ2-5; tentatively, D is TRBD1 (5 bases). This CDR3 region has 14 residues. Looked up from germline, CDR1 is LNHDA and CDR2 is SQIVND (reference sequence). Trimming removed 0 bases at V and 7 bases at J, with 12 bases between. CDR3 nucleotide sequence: TGTGCCAGTAGTATAGATGGGGCAGGGCGGACCCAGTACTTC. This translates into CASSIDGAGRTQYF.

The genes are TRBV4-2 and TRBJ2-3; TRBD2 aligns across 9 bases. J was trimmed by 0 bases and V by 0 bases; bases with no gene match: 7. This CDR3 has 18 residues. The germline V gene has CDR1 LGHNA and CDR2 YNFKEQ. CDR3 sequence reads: CASSQDALAGTSTDTQYF. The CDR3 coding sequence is TGTGCCAGCAGCCAAGATGCGCTAGCGGGAACTAGCACAGATACGCAGTATTTT.

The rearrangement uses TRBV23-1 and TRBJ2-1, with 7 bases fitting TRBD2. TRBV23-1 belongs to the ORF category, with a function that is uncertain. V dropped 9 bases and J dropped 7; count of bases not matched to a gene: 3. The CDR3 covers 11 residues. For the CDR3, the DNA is TGCGCCAGGGGCGGGGGAAATGAGCAGTTCTTC. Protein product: CARGGGNEQFF.

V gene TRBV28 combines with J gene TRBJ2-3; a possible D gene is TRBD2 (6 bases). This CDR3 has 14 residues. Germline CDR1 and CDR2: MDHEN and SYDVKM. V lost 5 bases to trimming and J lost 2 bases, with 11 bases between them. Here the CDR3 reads CASSPEGTTDTQYF. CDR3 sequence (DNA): TGTGCCAGCAGTCCGGAGGGGACCACAGATACGCAGTATTTT.

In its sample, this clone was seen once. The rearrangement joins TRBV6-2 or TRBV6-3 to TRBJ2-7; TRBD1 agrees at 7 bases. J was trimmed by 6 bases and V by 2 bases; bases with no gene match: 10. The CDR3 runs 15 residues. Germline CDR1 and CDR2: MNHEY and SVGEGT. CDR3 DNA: TGTGCCAGCAGTTACCGGACAGGTGACTCGGGCGAGCAGTACTTC. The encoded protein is CASSYRTGDSGEQYF.